Described below is a single T cell receptor (beta chain) sequence and its context. Its target is unknown. Sequencing used immunoSEQ multiplex PCR; TCRdb keeps in-frame clones, though not all of them. This repertoire shows some 130,000 clones, 89% found once; its top ten account for 5% to 7.5%. This record belongs to a study of T cell responses to AZD1222 COVID-19 vaccine. V lost 3 bases, J lost 7 bases, and 4 bases lay in between. CDR3 size: 12 residues. Whole-study results and caveats: The study reported that nearly half of spike-specific TCRs target unmutated variant regions. The peak T cell response came first, and repertoires were sampled only after it. There were vaccine-associated CD4 TCRs across spike, dominant at 160-218 and 743-854. It should be noted that donors were predominantly white British and more often female, and clonal diversity was possibly underestimated.

The sequence was obtained from an adult in good health. The genes are TRBV12-3 or TRBV12-4 and TRBJ1-6; D gene ambiguous. The material was peripheral blood, obtained on day 0 of AZD1222 vaccination. The DNA of the CDR3 is TGTGCCAGCAGTTTGGACAATTCACCCCTCCACTTT. Protein: CASSLDNSPLHF.